The clone carrying this T cell receptor (beta chain) turned up a few times. The antigen is unknown. The V gene's germline CDR1 is MNHNY and CDR2 SVGAGI (reference sequence). Trimming took off 5 bases at V and 4 bases at J, with 6 bases between the two ends. The CDR3 is 12 amino acids. The PCR used 60 Vbeta and 13 Jbeta primers. Sequencing used immunoSEQ multiplex PCR; TCRdb keeps in-frame clones, though not all of them. The table lists under 150,000 clones, 70% to 80% of them singletons. This specimen belongs to a study of cytomegalovirus exposure and HLA in healthy donors. Study-level background: Around 80 million unique TCRs from HLA-typed donors were held in an early data release. Points from the study as a whole: Later examination showed HLA-associated TCR beta chains had greater clonal expansion than equally common others. The investigators catalogued 164 TCR beta chains as cytomegalovirus-associated. As a later analysis revealed, most CMV-associated TCR beta chains appeared HLA-restricted.

The TCR sequence derives from a woman aged 45-59 years in good health and CMV-seronegative. The chain employs TRBV6-6 and TRBJ1-5; no reliable D call. The sequencing sample was made of PBMCs. This CDR3 reads CASSTINQPQHF. CDR3 in DNA: TGTGCCAGCAGTACAATTAATCAGCCCCAGCATTTT.